These T cell receptor beta chains were read from a single sample in a study of CXCR3-negative and CXCR3-positive naive CD8 T cells. TCRdb re-called the 5' RACE reads and gives one entry per CDR3 protein, without DNA. Its clone listing holds tens of thousands of distinct CDR3 sequences. Sequencing was performed on naive CXCR3+ CD8+ T cells from blood. These receptors originate from a human donor in good health. Some clones in this sample may be carry-over from other donors' samples. Each CDR3 is given with its conserved first and last residue.

v_call	j_call	cdr3_length	cdr3_aa
TRBV7-9	TRBJ1-2	14	CASRVGGLDYGYTF
TRBV29-1	TRBJ1-1	13	CSVEGPGNTEAFF
TRBV28	TRBJ2-3	13	CASSLAAVDTQYF
TRBV3-1	TRBJ2-4	20	CASSQDPPTSGRALGNIQYF
TRBV29-1	TRBJ2-2	16	CSVEPLEQESNGELFF
TRBV5-1	TRBJ2-3	13	CASSFWGTDTQYF
TRBV20-1	TRBJ2-1	14	CSADDWGAYNEQFF
TRBV12-3/TRBV12-4	TRBJ1-2	13	CASSLGRTAGYTF
TRBV28	TRBJ1-1	14	CASTHTLATGEAFF
TRBV4-1	TRBJ1-5	15	CASSRGQGGNQPQHF
TRBV28	TRBJ2-7	15	CASSSRRGNRNEQYF
TRBV14	TRBJ2-7	14	CARPPGMRSYEQYF
TRBV7-9	TRBJ1-3	15	CASSPVGASGNTIYF
TRBV12-3/TRBV12-4	TRBJ2-3	12	CASSLRSDTQYF
TRBV2	TRBJ2-5	16	CASRITTSGAQETQYF
TRBV24-1	TRBJ2-7	16	CATSDSGTSSSYEQYF
TRBV27	TRBJ1-5	15	CASSLSGRGGQPQHF
TRBV7-9	TRBJ2-7	14	CASSSRDSPYEQYF
TRBV28	TRBJ2-7	12	CASRLRSYEQYF
TRBV2	TRBJ1-2	14	CASSEGGQGGGYTF
TRBV29-1	TRBJ2-2	14	CSVVVGSDTGELFF
TRBV19	TRBJ2-7	14	CASNPGREFYEQYF
TRBV5-1	TRBJ2-2	16	CASSLSASGNTGELFF
TRBV9	TRBJ1-4	15	CASSVSGSANEKLFF
TRBV7-9	TRBJ2-1	11	CASRSYNEQFF
TRBV21-1	TRBJ2-6	16	CASSNGRGPGANVLTF
TRBV6-1	TRBJ2-7	17	CASSEDGPARGSYEQYF
TRBV27	TRBJ2-3	15	CASTQTGSATDTQYF
TRBV20-1	TRBJ2-1	14	CSAGDRGSYNEQFF
TRBV20-1	TRBJ2-7	12	CSAYPPGHEQYF
TRBV12-3/TRBV12-4	TRBJ2-1	14	CASSYGGSWGEQFF
TRBV4-3	TRBJ2-1	16	CASSQESVGTTNEQFF
TRBV5-1	TRBJ2-1	16	CASSLTGLPMVNEQFF
TRBV6-6	TRBJ2-3	14	CASSYTSLTDTQYF
TRBV28	TRBJ1-2	15	CASRTVRGYNYGYTF
TRBV23-1	TRBJ2-7	14	CASSPPGQGHEQYF
TRBV28	TRBJ2-5	15	CASSLRTSGAETQYF
TRBV29-1	TRBJ1-5	13	CSVASGLNQPQHF
TRBV5-1	TRBJ2-7	14	CASSIRQFDYEQYF
TRBV29-1	TRBJ2-7	13	CSVVGREEYEQYF
TRBV6-2/TRBV6-3	TRBJ2-1	14	CASSRETSYNEQFF
TRBV29-1	TRBJ2-1	12	CSADLPGREQFF
TRBV23-1	TRBJ2-1	20	CASSHPPRSPAGGFYNEQFF
TRBV6-2/TRBV6-3	TRBJ2-5	17	CASSYSPGDRAQETQYF
TRBV4-1	TRBJ2-5	13	CASRAGSDETPYF
TRBV6-2/TRBV6-3	TRBJ2-5	16	CASSYPVGTGQETQYF
TRBV6-5	TRBJ1-1	15	CASSYTRTGNTEAFF
TRBV7-2	TRBJ1-1	15	CASSSGPLANTEAFF
TRBV6-5	TRBJ1-2	13	CASSYSRVYGYTF
TRBV28	TRBJ1-2	16	CASSGVRDGGFWGYTF
TRBV12-3/TRBV12-4	TRBJ2-7	13	CASSPSSPYEQYF
TRBV14	TRBJ2-7	14	CASSQGRVSHEQYF
TRBV6-5	TRBJ2-2	15	CASSYGQGGTGELFF
TRBV14	TRBJ2-1	15	CASSQDMGQPNEQFF
TRBV12-3/TRBV12-4	TRBJ2-1	16	CASSLAGTGPYNEQFF
TRBV19	TRBJ1-5	17	CASSIVVSGTGDQPQHF
TRBV5-1	TRBJ2-7	13	CASSPVEGDEQYF